The 24 T cell receptor beta chains given below trace back to one sample, sequenced in a study of lymphopenia after photon versus proton radiotherapy (dated by TCRdb to between 2017 and 2020). Library prep was done by the immunoSEQ multiplex PCR assay. Sourced from immuneACCESS, this table was stored by TCRdb with only in-frame sequences that have V and J called. A share of the clones is absent; for the studies checked, an unresolved V gene accounts for under half, and the remainder has no known explanation. The table for this sample lists 40,000 or so clones; roughly nine tenths of them were counted only once. 12% to 15% of the sample is taken by the ten largest. The sequences come from peripheral blood, collected from a patient treated with photon-based radiotherapy. The receptors originated from a man in his sixties with cholangiocarcinoma.

This sequence joins TRBV5-1 and TRBJ1-2; 7 positions match TRBD1. This CDR3 has 12 residues. V shed 4 bases and J 8 bases; nucleotides not matched to a gene: 5. The germline V gene has CDR1 SGHRS and CDR2 YFSETQ. The CDR3 bases are TGCGCCAGCAGCACGACAGGGCTCGGCTACACCTTC. Protein product: CASSTTGLGYTF.

This chain links TRBV5-1 with TRBJ2-4, with D perhaps TRBD1 (6 bases). Trimming pared 3 bases from V and 8 bases from J, leaving 18 bases between. The CDR3 is 15 residues long. CDR1 and CDR2 (germline): SGHRS, YFSETQ. The CDR3 here is CASSYEPGAGHIQYF. The CDR3 nucleotides read TGCGCCAGCAGCTACGAGCCAGGGGCAGGGCACATTCAGTACTTC.

Only one count was recorded for this clone. The genes are TRBV11-3 and TRBJ2-1, with D maybe TRBD2 (6 bases). V lost 6 bases and J 8 bases, leaving 11 bases between the germline ends. The CDR3 is made up of 12 amino acids. Germline V gene sequence: CDR1 SGHNT, CDR2 YENEEA. The CDR3 spells CASRGSGDEQFF. CDR3 nucleotides: TGTGCCAGCAGGGGTAGCGGTGATGAGCAGTTCTTC.

The chain joins TRBV7-2 to TRBJ2-7; D ambiguous. Germline assignment: CDR1 SGHTA and CDR2 FQGNSA. Trimming left V 3 bases short and J 2 bases short, with 8 bases between. This CDR3 is 13 amino acids long. The CDR3 region is CASSLSAAYEQYF. As DNA, the CDR3 is TGTGCCAGCAGCTTGTCGGCAGCCTACGAGCAGTACTTC.

This chain joins TRBV10-1 and TRBJ2-7; TRBD2 aligns across 12 bases. Germline values: CDR1 WNHNN, CDR2 SYGVQD (reference sequence). The CDR3 sequence is 20 residues long. With 0 bases clipped from V and 2 bases from J, the junction kept 14 bases outside the gene matches. The CDR3: CASSESVTSGSRQVTYEQYF. Written as DNA, the CDR3 is TGCGCCAGCAGTGAGTCGGTGACTAGCGGGAGTCGCCAGGTCACCTACGAGCAGTACTTC.

V usage is TRBV5-4 and J usage is TRBJ2-2, with no clear D. V was trimmed by 0 bases and J by 5 bases, leaving 5 bases between them. This CDR3 is 13 amino acids long. Per germline, CDR1 SGHNT and CDR2 YYREEE (reference sequence). CDR3 sequence: CASSLAGTGELFF. CDR3 DNA sequence: TGTGCCAGCAGCTTGGCGGGTACCGGGGAGCTGTTTTTT.

This chain links TRBV7-8 with TRBJ1-4, with TRBD1 matching 9 bases. V trimming: 4 bases; J trimming: 8 bases; junction bases outside the gene matches: 11. The CDR3 covers 16 residues. Germline V gene lookup returns CDR1 SGHVS and CDR2 FQNEAQ. The CDR3 nucleotides read TGTGCCAGCAGCTATTGGACAGGGGTAAAAGGGGAAAAACTGTTTTTT. It yields the protein CASSYWTGVKGEKLFF.

This chain uses TRBV7-6 with TRBJ1-5; D is ambiguous. Germline V gene data show CDR1 as SGHVS and CDR2 as FNYEAQ. The V gene lost 5 bases and the J gene lost 9 bases, with 11 bases spanning the gap. The CDR3 has 12 residues. CDR3 sequence: CASSLLDGPQHF. The CDR3 region has the DNA TGTGCCAGCAGCCTCTTGGATGGGCCCCAGCATTTT.

The chain links TRBV11-3 to TRBJ2-7, with TRBD2 as a possible D gene (6 bases). The germline V gene has CDR1 SGHNT and CDR2 YENEEA. V was clipped by 2 bases and J by 2 bases, with 13 bases between them. This CDR3 has 15 residues. For the CDR3, the DNA is TGTGCCAGCAGCTTACGGGACTTCGGTCCCTACGAGCAGTACTTC. Its protein product is CASSLRDFGPYEQYF.

This rearrangement joins TRBV10-1 to TRBJ2-3; 10 bases agree with TRBD1. J gave up 2 bases and V 3 bases, and 11 bases lay outside the gene matches. Germline V gives CDR1 WNHNN, CDR2 SYGVQD (reference sequence). The CDR3 length is 18 residues. This chain's CDR3 is CASSDLARTGGDTDTQYF. The DNA for the CDR3 is TGCGCCAGCAGTGACCTCGCTCGGACAGGGGGGGACACAGATACGCAGTATTTT.

V and J are TRBV6-5 and TRBJ1-5, with a weak D call TRBD1 (5 bases). From germline, CDR1 is MNHEY and CDR2 SVGAGI. Trimming shortened V by 5 bases and J by 9 bases, and 11 bases separated the two germline ends. This CDR3 is built from 12 residues. CDR3 DNA: TGTGCCAGCAGTAGGGACCGAGGGCCCCAGCATTTT. Encoded protein: CASSRDRGPQHF.

The chain carries TRBV10-3 and TRBJ1-5; no clear D gene. This CDR3 is 15 amino acids long. The V and J ends lost 2 bases and 6 bases respectively, with 14 bases between them. Germline lookup yields CDR1 ENHRY and CDR2 SYGVKD. The CDR3 spells CAISESIGSVQPQHF. Written as DNA, the CDR3 is TGTGCCATCAGTGAGAGTATAGGATCGGTTCAGCCCCAGCATTTT.

This clone was counted once. CDR3 protein: CASSWQRGAQETQYF. CDR3 DNA sequence: TGTGCCAGCAGTTGGCAGCGGGGGGCCCAAGAGACCCAGTACTTC. The chain carries TRBV6-6 and TRBJ2-5; TRBD2 matches 9 bases. This CDR3 is 15 amino acids long. Germline V gives CDR1 MNHNY, CDR2 SVGAGI (reference sequence). Unmatched junction bases numbered 4, after V lost 4 bases and J lost 1 base.

The V call is TRBV19, the J call TRBJ2-2; D gene uncertain. The CDR3 is made up of 13 amino acids. Trimming stripped 7 bases from V and 3 bases from J, with 9 bases between. Germline-derived CDR1 and CDR2 are LNHDA and SQIVND (reference sequence). The CDR3 is CASKLWDTGELFF. CDR3 bases: TGTGCCAGTAAATTGTGGGACACCGGGGAGCTGTTTTTT.

The chain joins TRBV7-9 to TRBJ2-7; perhaps TRBD1 as D (5 bases). With 5 bases removed from V and 5 bases from J, the gap between germline ends came to 16 bases. The CDR3 is made up of 14 amino acids. The V gene's germline CDR1 is SEHNR and CDR2 FQNEAQ (reference sequence). The CDR3 sequence: CASSLVGAFNEQYF. CDR3 in DNA: TGTGCCAGCAGCCTGGTAGGGGCCTTTAACGAGCAGTACTTC.

The chain employs TRBV4-3 and TRBJ2-7, with 9 bases that match TRBD2. Germline V CDR1 and CDR2: LGHNA, YSLEER. The CDR3 totals 16 residues. J was trimmed by 2 bases and V by 4 bases; bases with no gene match: 9. CDR3: CASSPGIAGAPYEQYF. CDR3 bases: TGCGCCAGCAGCCCGGGGATAGCGGGGGCCCCCTACGAGCAGTACTTC.

This rearrangement joins TRBV19 to TRBJ1-1; D unresolved. Germline CDR1 LNHDA, CDR2 SQIVND (reference sequence). This CDR3 spans 14 amino acids. The V end lost 2 bases, the J end lost 5 bases, and 12 bases lay between the germline ends. Written as DNA, the CDR3 is TGTGCCAGTAGTATAATAGGGATCGGGACTGAAGCTTTCTTT. Its protein product is CASSIIGIGTEAFF.

This chain links TRBV28 with TRBJ2-5, with D possibly matching TRBD2 (7 bases). V lost 1 base and J lost 5, with 17 bases in between. The germline V gene has CDR1 MDHEN and CDR2 SYDVKM. The CDR3 covers 16 residues. The CDR3 DNA is TGTGCCAGCAGTTTATCCATGTGGGGGGGCCGGGAGACCCAGTACTTC. Residues: CASSLSMWGGRETQYF.

The chain couples TRBV5-1 to TRBJ2-3; D is undetermined. The germline V gene encodes CDR1 SGHRS and CDR2 YFSETQ. The CDR3 is 12 amino acids. V was trimmed by 0 bases and J by 4 bases, leaving 3 bases between them. The DNA of the CDR3 is TGCGCCAGCAGCTTGGAGTCAGATACGCAGTATTTT. It is translated as CASSLESDTQYF.

The J gene is TRBJ2-7, the V gene TRBV14, with 9 bases aligning to TRBD2. Germline CDR1 and CDR2: SGHDN and FVKESK. V lost 6 bases to trimming and J lost 2 bases; unmatched junction nucleotides: 17. The CDR3 runs to 18 residues. In DNA form, the CDR3 reads TGTGCCAGCAGTCTACGACGGGGAAGGACTAGCGAAACCTACGAGCAGTACTTC. It is translated as CASSLRRGRTSETYEQYF.

The chain joins TRBV7-8 to TRBJ1-5; TRBD1 matches at 8 bases. Germline CDR1 reads SGHVS; CDR2 reads FQNEAQ. V lost 3 bases to trimming and J lost 3 bases; unmatched junction nucleotides: 4. The CDR3 extends over 15 amino acids. This CDR3 is CASSFGTGHNQPQHF. In nucleotides, the CDR3 is TGTGCCAGCAGCTTTGGGACAGGCCACAATCAGCCCCAGCATTTT.

The rearrangement joins TRBV28 to TRBJ1-5; possibly TRBD1 for D (6 bases). This CDR3 has 14 residues. With 2 bases removed from V and 3 bases from J, the gap between germline ends came to 8 bases. Germline V gene lookup returns CDR1 MDHEN and CDR2 SYDVKM. This chain's CDR3 is CASSLGQYNQPQHF. The CDR3 region has the DNA TGTGCCAGCAGTTTAGGACAGTACAATCAGCCCCAGCATTTT.

This clone was observed a handful of times. The chain is built from TRBV2 and TRBJ1-5; D unclear. This CDR3 has 13 residues. The germline V gene has CDR1 SNHLY and CDR2 FYNNEI. The germline V and J ends were trimmed by 0 bases and 6 bases, with 6 bases remaining between them. CDR3 nucleotides: TGTGCCAGCAGTGAAGCGCTTGCTCAGCCCCAGCATTTT. Its protein product is CASSEALAQPQHF. The full variable domain, with the rest looked up from reference TRBV2 and TRBJ1-5, is EPEVTQTPSHQVTQMGQEVILRCVPISNHLYFYWYRQILGQKVEFLVSFYNNEISEKSEIFDDQFSVERPDGSNFTLKIRSTKLEDSAMYFCASSEALAQPQHFGDGTRLSIL.

The chain links TRBV7-3 to TRBJ2-5, with D maybe TRBD1 (5 bases). Trimming removed 5 bases from V and 1 base from J, with 8 bases in between. Germline CDR1 and CDR2: SGHTA and FQGTGA. The CDR3 runs to 13 residues. DNA of the CDR3: TGTGCCAGCAGCAAAGGGGCCCAAGAGACCCAGTACTTC. This encodes CASSKGAQETQYF.